This T cell receptor (beta chain) was obtained from a study of beta chain features in type 1 diabetes. Study in general: Age, gender and cell yields were similar between patients and healthy donors. The examined sorted cells totaled 107,917,701 across samples.

Cell sorting via CD45RO/CCR7/CD25/CD127/CD95/CD27 was performed to obtain CD4+ naive, central memory, regulatory and stem cell-like memory cells. What was sequenced were expressed TCRB transcripts, since all of the isolated RNA had been reverse transcribed. Profiling relied on immunoSEQ multiplex PCR, and the TCRdb table lists in-frame clones only, not all of them. The table records 140,000 or so clones, about 10% of them present only once. This clone was detected only a few times. The TCR sequence derives from a man between 18 and 35 years old in good health. Sequencing was performed on naive CD4+ T cells from blood.

The CDR3 DNA follows: TGTGCCAGCAGTGAATCCCCAGGCAATCAGCCCCAGCATTTT. This codes for CASSESPGNQPQHF. The V call is TRBV6-1, the J call TRBJ1-5; D gene unclear. The V end lost 2 bases, the J end lost 2 bases, and 7 bases lay between the germline ends. The CDR3 length is 14 residues. CDR1 and CDR2 from the germline V gene are MNHNS and SASEGT.